A selection of T cell receptor beta chains follows, all from one sample in a study of T cells in Graves' hyperthyroidism and ophthalmopathy. TCRdb redid the calling of the multiplex PCR reads with MiXCR, one entry per CDR3 protein. The sample has over 350,000 distinct CDR3 sequences; roughly 14% are singletons. The sequenced sample consisted of blood. Every receptor here comes from a man younger than 30 with Graves' ophthalmopathy. Each CDR3 is given without its conserved first and last residue.

V: TRBV14; J: TRBJ2-5; CDR3: ASSQEGTRYQETQY
V: TRBV27; J: TRBJ2-7; CDR3: ASSLSPGTPYEQY
V: TRBV4-2; J: TRBJ1-6; CDR3: ASSQDEGSPLH
V: TRBV5-4; J: TRBJ1-3; CDR3: ASSLEPGQGNTIY
V: TRBV7-2; J: TRBJ1-6; CDR3: ASSLEVRVNSPLH
V: TRBV27; J: TRBJ1-1; CDR3: ATRWAAQNTEAF
V: TRBV13; J: TRBJ2-3; CDR3: ATLGGAGDTQY
V: TRBV4-1; J: TRBJ1-5; CDR3: ASSQFRDRETQPQH
V: TRBV12-3/TRBV12-4; J: TRBJ1-1; CDR3: ASSLRRGSTEAF
V: TRBV15; J: TRBJ2-5; CDR3: ATSIVREGGETQY
V: TRBV9; J: TRBJ1-2; CDR3: ASISGLYGYT
V: TRBV6-5; J: TRBJ1-5; CDR3: ASSYGQIGQPQH
V: TRBV7-9; J: TRBJ2-7; CDR3: ASSLDRSHEQY
V: TRBV2; J: TRBJ1-2; CDR3: ASSSLDDGSYT
V: TRBV29-1; J: TRBJ1-5; CDR3: SVRQSNQPQH
V: TRBV7-9; J: TRBJ1-2; CDR3: ASSLDRVPYGYT
V: TRBV12-3/TRBV12-4; J: TRBJ2-7; CDR3: ASSRSGTALNEQY
V: TRBV12-3/TRBV12-4; J: TRBJ2-6; CDR3: ASSASGYSGASVLT
V: TRBV19; J: TRBJ2-3; CDR3: ASSRISSSGGYTDTQY
V: TRBV7-3; J: TRBJ2-5; CDR3: ASSLGGQQETQY
V: TRBV7-9; J: TRBJ2-7; CDR3: ASSLGGSGTSYEQY
V: TRBV20-1; J: TRBJ1-5; CDR3: SARTGAGVQPQH
V: TRBV28; J: TRBJ2-3; CDR3: ASSSPPTDTQY
V: TRBV7-9; J: TRBJ2-5; CDR3: ASGRGSGQGWETQY